One and the same sample provided the 3 T cell receptor beta chains below, sequenced in a study of blood T cells in healthy people across ages. Together with a sample-barcoded 5' primer, a J-beta primer mix was included in a second PCR lasting roughly 7 to 11 cycles. One entry per CDR3 protein, called by TCRdb with MiXCR from the 5' RACE reads. This table holds 540,000 or so distinct CDR3 sequences, roughly 48% found once. The sample was blood. These receptors were obtained from a man older than 75 in good health.

This clonotype has just a few counts. The J gene is TRBJ1-2, the V gene TRBV7-3, with a possible D match to TRBD1 (5 bases). Germline CDR1 reads SGHTA; CDR2 reads FQGTGA. The CDR3 totals 15 residues. Trimming removed 5 bases at V and 0 bases at J, with 13 bases between. The DNA of the CDR3 is TGTGCCAGCAGCCAAACGGGGGGAGCTAACTATGGCTACACCTTC. It yields the protein CASSQTGGANYGYTF.

The V and J genes are TRBV7-2 and TRBJ2-1; D is undetermined. V lost 5 bases and J lost 7, with 12 bases in between. There are 13 residues in the CDR3. Germline CDR1 and CDR2: SGHTA and FQGNSA. DNA of the CDR3: TGTGCCAGCAGCCCCCAGGTGTGGAATGAGCAGTTCTTC. This sequence encodes CASSPQVWNEQFF.

This clonotype was seen a few times. This chain joins TRBV27 and TRBJ2-5; D possibly corresponds to TRBD1 (5 bases). This CDR3 is 15 amino acids long. From germline, CDR1 is MNHEY and CDR2 SMNVEV (reference sequence). V lost 4 bases and J 0 bases, leaving 12 bases between the germline ends. The CDR3 DNA sequence: TGTGCCAGCAGTTCGCTGGGGCAGAACCAAGAGACCCAGTACTTC. Protein product: CASSSLGQNQETQYF.